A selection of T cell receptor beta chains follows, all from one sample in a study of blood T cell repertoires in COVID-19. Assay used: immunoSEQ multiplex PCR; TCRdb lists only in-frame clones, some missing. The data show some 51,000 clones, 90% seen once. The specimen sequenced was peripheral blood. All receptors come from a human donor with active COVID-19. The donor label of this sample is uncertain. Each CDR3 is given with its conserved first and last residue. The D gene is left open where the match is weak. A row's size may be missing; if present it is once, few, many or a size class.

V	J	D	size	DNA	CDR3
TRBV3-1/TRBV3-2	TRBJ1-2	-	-	TGTGCCAGCAGCCGGACCACAGGGTGGGATGGCTACACCTTC	CASSRTTGWDGYTF
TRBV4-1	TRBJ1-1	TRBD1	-	TGCGCCAGCAGCCAAGATCGGACAGGGAAGATGAACACTGAAGCTTTCTTT	CASSQDRTGKMNTEAFF
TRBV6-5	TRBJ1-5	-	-	TGTGCCAGCAGCGGGGAAGGGGGACGAAATCAGCCCCAGCATTTT	CASSGEGGRNQPQHF
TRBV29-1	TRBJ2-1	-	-	TGCAGCGCCAGCAGACCGGGTGGGGAGCAGTTCTTC	CSASRPGGEQFF
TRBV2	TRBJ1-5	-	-	TGTGCCAGCAGTCCGGGTGACTTCTATAGCAATCAGCCCCAGCATTTT	CASSPGDFYSNQPQHF
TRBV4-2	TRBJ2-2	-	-	TGTGCCAGCAGCCGCCTCGTCGGGGGACCGGAGCTGTTTTTT	CASSRLVGGPELFF
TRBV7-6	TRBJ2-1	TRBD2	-	TGTGCCAGCAGCCACTCCCTAGCGGACAATGAGCAGTTCTTC	CASSHSLADNEQFF
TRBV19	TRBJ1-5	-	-	TGTGCCAGTACCTCCGGGACATATAGCAATCAGCCCCAGCATTTT	CASTSGTYSNQPQHF
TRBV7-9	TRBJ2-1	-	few	TGTGCCAGCAGCCAGGGGTCCTACAATGAGCAGTTCTTC	CASSQGSYNEQFF
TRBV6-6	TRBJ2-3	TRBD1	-	TGTGCCAGCACTGACAGGGGAGACGCAGATACGCAGTATTTT	CASTDRGDADTQYF
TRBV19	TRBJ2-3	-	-	TGTGCCAGTAGCTGGGACTTCACAGATACGCAGTATTTT	CASSWDFTDTQYF
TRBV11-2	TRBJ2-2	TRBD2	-	TGTGCCAGCAGCTTAGGGGGTCTGTGGACTAGCGGTACCGGGGAGCTGTTTTTT	CASSLGGLWTSGTGELFF
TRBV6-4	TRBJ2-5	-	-	TGTGCCAGCAACCGGGGGGAGACCCAGTACTTC	CASNRGETQYF
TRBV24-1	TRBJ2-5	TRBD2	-	TGTGCCACCAGTGACCCGGGACTAGCGGGGGGGCAGGAGACCCAGTACTTC	CATSDPGLAGGQETQYF
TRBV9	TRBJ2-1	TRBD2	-	TGTGCCAGCAGCATTAGCGGGGGGTACAATGAGCAGTTCTTC	CASSISGGYNEQFF
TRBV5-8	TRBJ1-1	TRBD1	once	TGTGCCAGCAGTTTAGACAGGGCGGCTTGGAACACTGAAGCTTTCTTT	CASSLDRAAWNTEAFF
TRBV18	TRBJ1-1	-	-	TGTGCCAGCTCACCTACAGAGGGCTTCGAAGCTTTCTTT	CASSPTEGFEAFF
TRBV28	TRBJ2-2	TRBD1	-	TGTGCCAGCACCAACCCAGACAGGGGAATGGGGGAGCTGTTTTTT	CASTNPDRGMGELFF
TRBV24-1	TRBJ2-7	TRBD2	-	TGTGCCACCAGGGTAGCGGGAGGGCTCTACGAGCAGTACTTC	CATRVAGGLYEQYF
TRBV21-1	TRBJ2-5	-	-	TGTGCCAGCAGCCCTCTTCAGGGTGGTGATGAGACCCAGTACTTC	CASSPLQGGDETQYF
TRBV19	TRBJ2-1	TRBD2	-	TGTGCCAGTAGTATAGGCGGGAGGCCCTACAATGAGCAGTTCTTC	CASSIGGRPYNEQFF
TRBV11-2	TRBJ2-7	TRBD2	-	TGTGCCAGCAGCTTAGAAGCCGGACTAGCGGCCTACGAGCAGTACTTC	CASSLEAGLAAYEQYF